What follows describes a single TCR beta chain. Its specificity is unknown. These data belong to a study of siplizumab effects on memory and regulatory T cells. Roughly 100,000 TCR templates were assayed per sample. Sequencing used immunoSEQ multiplex PCR; TCRdb keeps in-frame clones, though not all of them. The sample shows 90,000 to 110,000 clones, approximately 94% of them seen only once. Trimming removed 8 bases from V and 2 bases from J, with 14 bases in between. This CDR3 comprises 14 residues. Germline CDR1 SNHLY, CDR2 FYNNEI. General study findings and limits: Sequences below about 10^-5 frequency were poorly captured, limiting mapping of alloreactive clones.

The sequence derives from a human donor in good health. The sequenced sample was CD4+ T cells sorted from blood. The chain couples TRBV2 to TRBJ2-3, with a tentative D call TRBD2 (6 bases). CDR3 in DNA: TGTGCCAGCTGGACTTCGGGAGCCACAGATACGCAGTATTTT. Translating it yields CASWTSGATDTQYF.